These 22 T cell receptor beta chains share one sample of origin, sequenced in a study of blood T cell repertoires in COVID-19. Sequenced by immunoSEQ multiplex PCR; TCRdb stores in-frame clones only, minus some. The table shows approximately 240,000 clones, with 87% occurring only once. Sequencing was done on a sample of PBMCs or T cells enriched from blood (not recorded which). These receptors were collected from a woman aged 30 to 39 with acute COVID-19.

This clone appeared once. This chain joins TRBV19 and TRBJ1-3; the D is unclear. Between the trimmed V and J ends, which lost 3 bases and 7 bases, there was a span of 7 bases. The CDR3 consists of 12 residues. CDR1 is LNHDA, CDR2 SQIVND, per germline (reference sequence). CDR3 residues: CASSIGLNTIYF. As DNA, the CDR3 is TGTGCCAGTAGTATTGGGCTGAACACCATATATTTT.

The genes are TRBV28 and TRBJ2-7; 7 bases fit TRBD2. Germline CDR1 and CDR2: MDHEN and SYDVKM. CDR3 size: 14 residues. Germline trimming cut 6 bases from V and 2 bases from J; bases unmatched to any gene: 7. CDR3 DNA sequence: TGTGCCAGCAGCCGGGAGGACGGTACCTACGAGCAGTACTTC. This translates into CASSREDGTYEQYF. Supplemented by reference TRBV28 and TRBJ2-7, the full variable domain reads DVKVTQSSRYLVKRTGEKVFLECVQDMDHENMFWYRQDPGLGLRLIYFSYDVKMKEKGDIPEGYSVSREKKERFSLILESASTNQTSMYLCASSREDGTYEQYFGPGTRLTVT.

This clone has just a few counts. The chain combines TRBV5-1 with TRBJ1-1; 8 nucleotides align to TRBD1. Germline CDR1 and CDR2: SGHRS and YFSETQ. V shed 0 bases, J shed 8 bases, and the junction held 3 bases outside the gene matches. The CDR3 sequence is 13 residues long. This CDR3 is CASSLARDREAFF. The CDR3 coding sequence is TGCGCCAGCAGCTTGGCCAGGGACAGGGAAGCTTTCTTT.

The rearrangement joins TRBV10-3 to TRBJ2-3, with 9 positions matching TRBD1. Germline CDR1 and CDR2: ENHRY and SYGVKD. The V and J ends lost 1 base and 4 bases, in that order; junction bases with no gene match: 6. The CDR3 sequence is 16 residues long. DNA for the CDR3: TGTGCCATCAGTGAGTTTGGGGACAGGGTTCCAGATACGCAGTATTTT. It specifies CAISEFGDRVPDTQYF.

The V gene is TRBV7-9, the J gene TRBJ1-1, with D perhaps matching TRBD1 (5 bases). The length of the CDR3 is 13 residues. V was clipped by 5 bases and J by 4 bases, with 11 bases between them. Germline-derived CDR1 and CDR2 are SEHNR and FQNEAQ (reference sequence). The CDR3 sequence: CASSNRTVTEAFF. CDR3 nucleotides: TGTGCCAGCAGCAACAGGACGGTCACTGAAGCTTTCTTT.

The chain is built from TRBV4-1 and TRBJ1-6; D ambiguous. The CDR3 is made up of 17 amino acids. The ends were cut back, 0 bases at V and 2 bases at J, with 11 bases in the middle. Germline CDR1 is MGHRA and CDR2 is YSYEKL. CDR3 coding DNA: TGCGCCAGCAGCCAAGAACCGGGGATAACCTATAATTCACCCCTCCACTTT. Its translation: CASSQEPGITYNSPLHF.

J is TRBJ1-4 and V is TRBV19; 7 positions agree with TRBD1. The J segment lost 7 bases and the V segment lost 9 bases, leaving 17 bases of the junction unmatched. Germline V lookup: CDR1 LNHDA, CDR2 SQIVND (reference sequence). The length of the CDR3 is 16 residues. CDR3 amino acids: CASCRTLNRGGEKLFF. Written as DNA, the CDR3 is TGTGCCAGCTGCCGAACTCTGAACAGGGGTGGTGAAAAACTGTTTTTT.

This sequence joins TRBV7-8 and TRBJ1-5; tentative D call: TRBD1 (6 bases). The CDR3 spans 16 residues. Trimming left V 1 base short and J 8 bases short, with 18 bases between. From germline, CDR1 is SGHVS and CDR2 FQNEAQ. CDR3 protein: CASSLVGRGGGEPQHF. CDR3 DNA sequence: TGTGCCAGCAGCTTAGTTGGGAGAGGGGGAGGGGAGCCCCAGCATTTT.

This chain connects TRBV27 to TRBJ1-5; 8 bases are a match to TRBD1. This CDR3 is 17 amino acids long. The trim removed 5 bases at V and 3 bases at J, leaving 12 bases unmatched. Per the germline V gene, CDR1 is MNHEY and CDR2 is SMNVEV (reference sequence). CDR3 nucleotides: TGTGCCAGCAGTCAAACTGCCGGGACAGGAACCAATCAGCCCCAGCATTTT. Its protein is CASSQTAGTGTNQPQHF.

The CDR3 bases are TGTGCCAGCAGCCCGATAGCGGGAGGGGTAGAGACCCAGTACTTC. The encoded protein is CASSPIAGGVETQYF. The genes are TRBV5-8 and TRBJ2-5; 11 bases line up with TRBD2. The CDR3 runs to 15 residues. The V gene's germline CDR1 is SGHTS and CDR2 YDEGEE. V was clipped by 4 bases and J by 4 bases; unmatched bases: 6.

The gene calls are TRBV7-2 and TRBJ2-5; 12 bases map to TRBD2. CDR1 is SGHTA, CDR2 FQGNSA, per germline. The CDR3 length is 15 residues. V was clipped by 1 base and J by 6 bases; unmatched bases: 3. The CDR3 DNA is TGTGCCAGCAGCTTAGTACTAGCGGGGGGTCAGACCCAGTACTTC. It codes for CASSLVLAGGQTQYF.

The chain recombines TRBV3-1 (or the pseudogene TRBV3-2) with TRBJ2-7, with 8 nucleotides matching TRBD1. Unmatched junction bases numbered 5, after V lost 0 bases and J lost 1 base. CDR3 size: 16 residues. In germline, CDR1 is LGHDT, CDR2 YNNKEL (reference sequence). CDR3 sequence: CASSQDFGQGSYEQYF. DNA of the CDR3: TGTGCCAGCAGCCAAGATTTTGGACAGGGTTCCTACGAGCAGTACTTC.

The chain joins TRBV4-2 to TRBJ1-2, with D possibly TRBD1 on 6 matching bases. CDR3 size: 15 residues. Germline V lookup: CDR1 LGHNA, CDR2 YNFKEQ. Trimming stripped 5 bases from V and 4 bases from J, with 17 bases between. DNA for the CDR3: TGTGCCAGCAGCGACCAGGGGACTACCTTCTATGGCTACACCTTC. It translates to CASSDQGTTFYGYTF.

This clone was detected a few times. The J gene is TRBJ2-1, the V gene TRBV27, with TRBD1 as a possible D gene (6 bases). Between the trimmed V and J ends, which lost 4 bases and 6 bases, there was a span of 22 bases. CDR1 is MNHEY and CDR2 is SMNVEV in the germline V gene (reference sequence). The CDR3 extends over 17 amino acids. CDR3 loop: CASSSYEGEWLTNEQFF. Written as DNA, the CDR3 is TGTGCCAGCAGTTCCTACGAGGGGGAGTGGCTTACCAATGAGCAGTTCTTC.

V gene TRBV29-1 combines with J gene TRBJ2-1; 13 bases agree with TRBD2. This CDR3 has 12 residues. Looked up from germline, CDR1 is SQVTM and CDR2 is ANQGSEA. The trim removed 7 bases at V and 15 bases at J, leaving 9 bases unmatched. The CDR3 bases are TGCAGCGCCTGGACTAGCGGGAGCTCGGGGTTCTTC. Residues: CSAWTSGSSGFF.

The chain is built from TRBV6-1 and TRBJ2-7; 8 positions agree with TRBD1. V shed 0 bases, J shed 4 bases, and the junction held 8 bases outside the gene matches. The germline V gene has CDR1 MNHNS and CDR2 SASEGT. The length of the CDR3 is 16 residues. CDR3: CASSEALRGTGYEQYF. The CDR3 DNA reads as TGTGCCAGCAGTGAAGCGCTTCGTGGGACAGGATACGAGCAGTACTTC.

This clone was seen only once. The gene calls are TRBV2 and TRBJ1-4; weak D call: TRBD1 (5 bases). V lost 8 bases and J lost 5, with 12 bases in between. Germline V gives CDR1 SNHLY, CDR2 FYNNEI. This CDR3 is 13 amino acids long. The CDR3 nucleotides read TGTGCCAGCCGGACAATGCCGAATGAAAAACTGTTTTTT. Amino acids: CASRTMPNEKLFF.

DNA for the CDR3: TGTGCCAGCAGCTCGGGACTACCAAACACCGGGGAGCTGTTTTTT. Amino acid sequence: CASSSGLPNTGELFF. The chain recombines TRBV14 with TRBJ2-2; 7 nucleotides agree with TRBD2. This CDR3 region has 15 residues. Trimming took 5 bases from V and 2 from J; bases not matched to a gene: 5. Germline assignment: CDR1 SGHDN and CDR2 FVKESK.

This chain joins TRBV5-1 and TRBJ1-2, with D hard to call. V gave up 1 base and J gave up 8 bases, with 24 bases separating them. This CDR3 contains 17 residues. Germline CDR1 SGHRS, CDR2 YFSETQ. CDR3 amino acids: CASSLRSRVSLFDGYTF. CDR3 in DNA: TGCGCCAGCAGCTTGAGGTCTCGGGTTTCCCTGTTCGACGGCTACACCTTC.

The CDR3 nucleotides read TGCGCCAGCAGCCAAGTTTTTAAGGAGTATCTGGTAGCCAACGTCCTGACTTTC. Encoded protein: CASSQVFKEYLVANVLTF. J is TRBJ2-6 and V is TRBV4-1; D uncertain. The CDR3 sequence is 18 residues long. Per the germline V gene, CDR1 is MGHRA and CDR2 is YSYEKL. V gave up 1 base and J gave up 7 bases, with 20 bases separating them.

Comment on this clone: The sample has other DNA sequences that encode this CDR3 too. The chain couples TRBV12-3 or TRBV12-4 to TRBJ2-7; possibly TRBD1 for D (5 bases). The CDR3 is 13 residues long. With 3 bases removed from V and 1 base from J, the gap between germline ends came to 7 bases. The CDR3: CASSFGQSYEQYF. The CDR3, as DNA: TGTGCCAGCAGTTTTGGACAATCCTACGAGCAGTACTTC.

The chain couples TRBV25-1 to TRBJ2-7; 10 nucleotides match TRBD1. V lost 11 bases and J lost 3; bases outside the gene matches: 4. Germline V gene data show CDR1 as MGHDK and CDR2 as SYGVNS. CDR3 length equals 12 residues. The DNA for the CDR3 is TGTGCCGCCCGGGACAGGGGCTACGAGCAGTACTTC. This codes for CAARDRGYEQYF.